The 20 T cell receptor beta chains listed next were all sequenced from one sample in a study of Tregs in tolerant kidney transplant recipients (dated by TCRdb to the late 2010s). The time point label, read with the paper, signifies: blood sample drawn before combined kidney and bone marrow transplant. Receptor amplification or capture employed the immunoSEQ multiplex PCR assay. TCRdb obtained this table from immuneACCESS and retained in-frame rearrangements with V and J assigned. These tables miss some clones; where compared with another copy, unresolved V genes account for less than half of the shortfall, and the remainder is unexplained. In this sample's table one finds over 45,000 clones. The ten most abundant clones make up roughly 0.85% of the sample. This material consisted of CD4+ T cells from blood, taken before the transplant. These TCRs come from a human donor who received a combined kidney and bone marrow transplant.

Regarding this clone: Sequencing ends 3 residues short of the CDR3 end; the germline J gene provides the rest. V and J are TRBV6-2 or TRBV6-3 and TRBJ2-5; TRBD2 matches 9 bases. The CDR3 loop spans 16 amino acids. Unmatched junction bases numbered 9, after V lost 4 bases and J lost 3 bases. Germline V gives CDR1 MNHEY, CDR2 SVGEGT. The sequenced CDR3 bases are TGTGCCAGCAGTTTAGGGAGCGGGAGGTTGGAAGAGACC. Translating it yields CASSLGSGRLEET. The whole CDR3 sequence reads CASSLGSGRLEETQYF.

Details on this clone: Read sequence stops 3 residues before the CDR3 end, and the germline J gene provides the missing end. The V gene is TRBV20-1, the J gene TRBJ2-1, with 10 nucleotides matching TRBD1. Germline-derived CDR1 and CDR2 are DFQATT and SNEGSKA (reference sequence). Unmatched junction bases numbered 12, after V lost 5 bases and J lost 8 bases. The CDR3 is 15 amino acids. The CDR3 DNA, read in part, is TGCAGTGCTGCCCGTGGACAGGGGGATCGTGATGAG. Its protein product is CSAARGQGDRDE. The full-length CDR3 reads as CSAARGQGDRDEQFF.

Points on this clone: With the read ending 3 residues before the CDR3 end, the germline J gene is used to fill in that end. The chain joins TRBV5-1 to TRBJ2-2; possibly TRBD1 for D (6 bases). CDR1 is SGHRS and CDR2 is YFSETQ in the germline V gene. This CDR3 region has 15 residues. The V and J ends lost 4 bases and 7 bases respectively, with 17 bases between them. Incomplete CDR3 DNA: TGCGCCAGCAGCCTGGGACACATCGTTGGCGGGGAG. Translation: CASSLGHIVGGE. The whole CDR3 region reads CASSLGHIVGGELFF.

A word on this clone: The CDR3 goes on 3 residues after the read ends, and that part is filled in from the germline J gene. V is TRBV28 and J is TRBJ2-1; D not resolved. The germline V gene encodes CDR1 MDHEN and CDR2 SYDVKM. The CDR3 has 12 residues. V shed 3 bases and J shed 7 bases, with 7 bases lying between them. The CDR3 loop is CASSFGWNEQFF. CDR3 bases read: TGTGCCAGCAGTTTCGGTTGGAATGAG.

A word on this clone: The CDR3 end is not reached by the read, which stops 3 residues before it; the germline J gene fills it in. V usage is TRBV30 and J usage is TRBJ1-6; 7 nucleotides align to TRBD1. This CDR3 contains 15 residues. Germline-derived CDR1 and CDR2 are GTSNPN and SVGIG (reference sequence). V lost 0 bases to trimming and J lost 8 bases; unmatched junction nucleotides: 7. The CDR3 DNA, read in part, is TGTGCCTGGAGTGTACAAGGGGGCGGGTATTCACCC. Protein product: CAWSVQGGGYSP. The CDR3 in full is CAWSVQGGGYSPLHF. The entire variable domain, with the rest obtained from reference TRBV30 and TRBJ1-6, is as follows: SQTIHQWPATLVQPVGSPLSLECTVEGTSNPNLYWYRQAAGRGLQLLFYSVGIGQISSEVPQNLSASRPQDRQFILSSKKLLLSDSGFYLCAWSVQGGGYSPLHFGNGTRLTVT.

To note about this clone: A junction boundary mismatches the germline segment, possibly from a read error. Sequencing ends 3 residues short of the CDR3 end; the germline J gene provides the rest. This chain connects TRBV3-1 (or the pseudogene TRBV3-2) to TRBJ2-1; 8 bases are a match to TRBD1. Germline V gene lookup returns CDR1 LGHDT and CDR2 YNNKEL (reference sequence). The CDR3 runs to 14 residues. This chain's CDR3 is CASSPRDRYSEQFF. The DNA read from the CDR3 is TGTGCCAGCAGCCCACGGGACAGGTACAGTGAG.

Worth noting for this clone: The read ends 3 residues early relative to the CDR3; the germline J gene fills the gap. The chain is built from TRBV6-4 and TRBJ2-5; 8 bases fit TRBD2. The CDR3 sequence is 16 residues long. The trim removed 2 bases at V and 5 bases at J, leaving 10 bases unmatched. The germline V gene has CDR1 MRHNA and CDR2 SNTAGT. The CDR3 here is CASSDLLGAGEETQYF. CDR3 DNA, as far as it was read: TGTGCCAGCAGTGACCTCCTTGGAGCGGGAGAGGAGACC.

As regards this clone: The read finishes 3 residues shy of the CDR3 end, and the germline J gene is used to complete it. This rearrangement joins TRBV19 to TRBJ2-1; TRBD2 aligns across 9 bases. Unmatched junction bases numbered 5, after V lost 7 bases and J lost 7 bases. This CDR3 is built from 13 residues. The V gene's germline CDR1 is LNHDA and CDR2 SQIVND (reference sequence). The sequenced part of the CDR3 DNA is TGTGCCAGTACTAGCGGGAATCAGAATGAG. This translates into CASTSGNQNE. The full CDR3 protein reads CASTSGNQNEQFF.

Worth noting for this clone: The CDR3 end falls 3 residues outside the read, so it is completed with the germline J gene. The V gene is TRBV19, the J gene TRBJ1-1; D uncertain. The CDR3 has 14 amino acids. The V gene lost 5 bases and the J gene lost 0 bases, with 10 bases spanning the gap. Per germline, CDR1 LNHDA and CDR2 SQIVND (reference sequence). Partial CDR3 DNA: TGTGCCAGTAGTCTGCGGGCCGTGAACACTGAA. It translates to CASSLRAVNTE. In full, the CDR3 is CASSLRAVNTEAFF.

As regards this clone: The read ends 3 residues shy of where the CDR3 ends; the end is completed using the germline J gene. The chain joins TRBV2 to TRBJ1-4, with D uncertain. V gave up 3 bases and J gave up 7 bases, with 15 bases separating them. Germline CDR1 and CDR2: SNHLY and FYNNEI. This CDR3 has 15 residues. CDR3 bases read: TGTGCCAGCAGTGAGTCGATGGTGCCGGTTGAAAAA. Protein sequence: CASSESMVPVEK. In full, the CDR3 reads CASSESMVPVEKLFF. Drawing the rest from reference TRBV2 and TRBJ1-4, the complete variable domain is EPEVTQTPSHQVTQMGQEVILRCVPISNHLYFYWYRQILGQKVEFLVSFYNNEISEKSEIFDDQFSVERPDGSNFTLKIRSTKLEDSAMYFCASSESMVPVEKLFFGSGTQLSVL.

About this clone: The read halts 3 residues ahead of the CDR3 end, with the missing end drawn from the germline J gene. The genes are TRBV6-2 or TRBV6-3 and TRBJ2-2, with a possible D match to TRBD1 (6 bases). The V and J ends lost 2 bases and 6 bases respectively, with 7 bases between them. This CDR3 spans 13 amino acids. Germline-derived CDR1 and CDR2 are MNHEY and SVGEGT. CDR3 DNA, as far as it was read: TGTGCCAGCAGTTACAAGGGGGCCGGGGAG. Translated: CASSYKGAGE. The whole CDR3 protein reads CASSYKGAGELFF.

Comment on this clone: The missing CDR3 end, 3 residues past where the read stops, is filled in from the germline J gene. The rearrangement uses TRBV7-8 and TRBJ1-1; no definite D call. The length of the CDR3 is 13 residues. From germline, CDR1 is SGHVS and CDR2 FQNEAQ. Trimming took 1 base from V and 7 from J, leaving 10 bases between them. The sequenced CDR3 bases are TGTGCCAGCAGCTTAGATGGAGGACTTGAA. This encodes CASSLDGGLE. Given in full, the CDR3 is CASSLDGGLEAFF.

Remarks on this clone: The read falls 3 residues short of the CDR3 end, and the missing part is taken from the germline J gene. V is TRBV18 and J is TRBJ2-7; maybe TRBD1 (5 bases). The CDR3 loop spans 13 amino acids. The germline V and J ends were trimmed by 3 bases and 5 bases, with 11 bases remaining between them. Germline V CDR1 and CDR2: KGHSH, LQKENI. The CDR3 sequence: CASSPDKSDEQYF. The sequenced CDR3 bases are TGTGCCAGCTCACCGGACAAATCCGACGAG.

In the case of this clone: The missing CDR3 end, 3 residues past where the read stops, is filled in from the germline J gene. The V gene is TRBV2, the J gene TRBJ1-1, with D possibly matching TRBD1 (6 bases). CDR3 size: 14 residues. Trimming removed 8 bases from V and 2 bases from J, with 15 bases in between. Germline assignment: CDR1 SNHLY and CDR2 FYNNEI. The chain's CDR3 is CASGQGRTNTEAFF. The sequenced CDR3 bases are TGTGCCAGCGGGCAGGGGCGAACCAACACTGAA.

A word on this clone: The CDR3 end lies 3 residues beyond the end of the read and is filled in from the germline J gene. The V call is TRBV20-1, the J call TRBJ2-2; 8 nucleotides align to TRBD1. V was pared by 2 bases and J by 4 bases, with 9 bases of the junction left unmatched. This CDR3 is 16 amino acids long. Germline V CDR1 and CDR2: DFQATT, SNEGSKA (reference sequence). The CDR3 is CSARPIDRGSTGELFF. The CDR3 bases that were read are TGCAGTGCTAGACCAATAGACAGGGGAAGCACCGGGGAG.

The CDR3 sequence is CASSPIGGSWSGANVLTF. Incomplete CDR3 DNA: TGTGCCAGCTCACCAATAGGGGGTTCGTGGTCTGGGGCCAACGTC. This rearrangement joins TRBV18 to TRBJ2-6; D perhaps matches TRBD1 (6 bases). The CDR3 goes on 3 residues after the read ends, and that part is filled in from the germline J gene. The V and J ends lost 2 bases and 1 base respectively, with 15 bases between them. The CDR3 extends over 18 amino acids. The germline gives CDR1 KGHSH, CDR2 LQKENI.

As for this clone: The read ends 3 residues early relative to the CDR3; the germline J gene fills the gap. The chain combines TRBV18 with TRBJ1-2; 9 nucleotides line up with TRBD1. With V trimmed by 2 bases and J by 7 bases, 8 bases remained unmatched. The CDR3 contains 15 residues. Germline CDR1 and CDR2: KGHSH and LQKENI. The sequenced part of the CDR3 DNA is TGTGCCAGCTCACCAGTATCGGACAGGGGCATTGGC. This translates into CASSPVSDRGIG. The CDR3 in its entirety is CASSPVSDRGIGYTF.

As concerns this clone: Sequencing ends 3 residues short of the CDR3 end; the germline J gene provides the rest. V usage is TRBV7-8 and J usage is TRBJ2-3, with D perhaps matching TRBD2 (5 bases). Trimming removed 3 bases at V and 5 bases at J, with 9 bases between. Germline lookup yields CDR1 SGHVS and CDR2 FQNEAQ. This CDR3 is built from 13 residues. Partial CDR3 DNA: TGTGCCAGCAGCTTGGCTCGGGGAGATACG. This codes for CASSLARGDT. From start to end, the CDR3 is CASSLARGDTQYF.

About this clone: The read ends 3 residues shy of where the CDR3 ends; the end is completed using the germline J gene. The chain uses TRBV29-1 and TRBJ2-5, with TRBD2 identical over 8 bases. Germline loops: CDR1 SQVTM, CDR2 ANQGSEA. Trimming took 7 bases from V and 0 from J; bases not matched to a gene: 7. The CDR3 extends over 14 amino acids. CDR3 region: CSARAGAYQETQYF. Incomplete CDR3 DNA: TGCAGCGCCCGAGCGGGGGCGTACCAAGAGACC. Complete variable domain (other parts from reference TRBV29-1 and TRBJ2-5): SAVISQKPSRDICQRGTSLTIQCQVDSQVTMMFWYRQQPGQSLTLIATANQGSEATYESGFVIDKFPISRPNLTFSTLTVSNMSPEDSSIYLCSARAGAYQETQYFGPGTRLLVL.

The CDR3 bases that were read are TGCAGTGCTAGAGTAGGGGCCGGCTATGGC. Its protein product is CSARVGAGYG. In full, the CDR3 reads CSARVGAGYGYTF. The rearrangement joins TRBV20-1 to TRBJ1-2, with D possibly TRBD1 on 5 matching bases. The read falls 3 residues short of the CDR3 end, and the missing part is taken from the germline J gene. The CDR3 is made up of 13 amino acids. V was shortened by 1 base and J by 4 bases, with 10 bases between the two germline ends. Germline V gene data show CDR1 as DFQATT and CDR2 as SNEGSKA (reference sequence).